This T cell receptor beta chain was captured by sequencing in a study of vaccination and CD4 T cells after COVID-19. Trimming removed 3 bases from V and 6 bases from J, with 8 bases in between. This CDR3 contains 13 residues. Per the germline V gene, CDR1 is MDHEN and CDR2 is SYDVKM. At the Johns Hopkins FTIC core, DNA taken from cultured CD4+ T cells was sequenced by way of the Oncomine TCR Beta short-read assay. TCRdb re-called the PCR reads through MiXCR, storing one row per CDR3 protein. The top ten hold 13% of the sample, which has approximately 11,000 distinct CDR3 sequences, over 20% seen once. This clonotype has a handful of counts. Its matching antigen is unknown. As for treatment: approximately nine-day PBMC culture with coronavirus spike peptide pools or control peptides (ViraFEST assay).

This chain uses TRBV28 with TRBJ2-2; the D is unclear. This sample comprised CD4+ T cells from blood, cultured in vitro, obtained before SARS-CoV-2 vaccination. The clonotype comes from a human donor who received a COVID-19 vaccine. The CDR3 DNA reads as TGTGCCAGCAGTTTTGGGGAAGCCGGGGAGCTGTTTTTT. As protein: CASSFGEAGELFF.